This T cell receptor (beta chain) derives from a study of T cell responses to AZD1222 COVID-19 vaccine. The study's findings and limits: Repertoire sampling happened only post peak T cell response. The span of vaccine-associated CD4 TCRs extended across spike, with dominance at 160-218 and 743-854.

Measured with immunoSEQ multiplex PCR; TCRdb has only the in-frame clones, and not every one. The sample shows some 160,000 clones, 85% to 95% of them seen only once. Regarding this clone: Its target is not known.

This clonotype originated in an adult in good health. Sample: peripheral blood, taken on day 0 of AZD1222 vaccination.

In DNA, the CDR3 is TGTGCCAGCAGCTTAGGGGGGACTGTCTCCTACAATGAGCAGTTCTTC. This sequence encodes CASSLGGTVSYNEQFF. This chain connects TRBV7-7 to TRBJ2-1; tentative D call: TRBD2 (6 bases). V dropped 1 base and J dropped 0 bases, with 10 bases sitting between them. The CDR3 contains 16 residues. Germline values: CDR1 SSHAT, CDR2 FNYEAQ (reference sequence). Full variable domain (rest looked up from reference TRBV7-7 and TRBJ2-1): GAGVSQSPRYKVTKRGQDVTLRCDPISSHATLYWYQQALGQGPEFLTYFNYEAQPDKSGLPSDRFSAERPEGSISTLTIQRTEQRDSAMYRCASSLGGTVSYNEQFFGPGTRLTVL.